This T cell receptor beta chain stems from a study of beta chain features in type 1 diabetes. Study details: Cell yields, gender and age were comparable in patients and healthy donors. Study-level points and caveats: The study notes PCR might favor shorter templates equally in patients and controls. Researchers could not determine here whether HLA type influences TCRB rearrangement. Shortening of TCRB CDR3s, moderate but significant, appeared in all four CD4+ subsets of Type 1 diabetes patients.

This clone occurred many times. Its target is not known. Germline V gives CDR1 MGHDK, CDR2 SYGVNS. Germline trimming cut 4 bases from V and 8 bases from J; bases unmatched to any gene: 10. CDR3 size: 15 residues. The study reverse transcribed the entire isolated RNA, so it sequenced expressed TCRB transcripts. TCRdb's copy holds only in-frame clones and misses some; the assay was immunoSEQ multiplex PCR. The table has about 340,000 clones, about a tenth seen once; the top ten hold about 1%. Sequencing used central memory CD4+ T cells from blood. This receptor was identified in a man aged 30 to 39 with type 1 diabetes. This rearrangement joins TRBV25-1 to TRBJ2-1, with 8 positions matching TRBD2. For the CDR3, the DNA is TGTGCCAGCAGTGGCGGGGGGACCTACTCCCATGAGCAGTTCTTC. Translated: CASSGGGTYSHEQFF.